This T cell receptor beta chain derives from a study of T cell changes during pregnancy in multiple sclerosis. This clone has just one count. CDR1 SQVTM and CDR2 ANQGSEA come from the germline V gene. The CDR3 runs to 15 residues. The V and J ends lost 1 base and 7 bases respectively, with 16 bases between them. Data came from immunoSEQ multiplex PCR; TCRdb stores just in-frame clones and leaves some out. The data contain roughly 59,000 clones, around nine tenths of them singletons. The sequences come from peripheral blood, collected in the third trimester of pregnancy. This receptor was obtained from a female donor in good health, enrolled as a control in a pregnancy study. The chain is built from TRBV29-1 and TRBJ1-4; no definite D call. CDR3 in amino acids: CSVEAASGLSEKLFF. In DNA form, the CDR3 reads TGCAGCGTTGAAGCGGCAAGCGGGCTGAGTGAAAAACTGTTTTTT.